These 25 T cell receptor beta chains were sequenced from one sample in a study of immune cell composition in non-small cell lung cancer. Profiling relied on immunoSEQ multiplex PCR, and the TCRdb table lists in-frame clones only, not all of them. Of fewer than 5,000 clones listed, roughly four fifths are singletons. Sample: lung tumor tissue. Every receptor here comes from a human donor with non-small cell lung cancer.

Concerning this clone: Sequence at one end of the junction differs from germline and may be a read error. In DNA, the CDR3 is TGTGCCAGCAGCGTAGCCTATAATGAGCAGTTCTTC. It yields the protein CASSVAYNEQFF. The chain is built from TRBV9 and TRBJ2-1; D is unclear. This CDR3 region has 12 residues. From germline, CDR1 is SGDLS and CDR2 YYNGEE.

This sequence joins TRBV6-1 and TRBJ1-5; TRBD1 matches 7 bases. The ends lost 9 bases at V and 4 bases at J; junction bases unmatched: 9. Germline loops: CDR1 MNHNS, CDR2 SASEGT. The CDR3 runs to 14 residues. The CDR3 is CASSRGPRNQPQHF. CDR3 DNA sequence: TGTGCCAGTAGTAGGGGGCCGAGAAATCAGCCCCAGCATTTT.

V gene TRBV28 combines with J gene TRBJ1-2, with a tentative D call TRBD1 (6 bases). Between the trimmed V and J ends, which lost 1 base and 2 bases, there was a span of 8 bases. The CDR3 covers 14 residues. Looked up from germline, CDR1 is MDHEN and CDR2 is SYDVKM. The CDR3 loop is CASSLLRGNYGYTF. The DNA for the CDR3 is TGTGCCAGCAGTTTATTGAGGGGGAACTATGGCTACACCTTC.

This sequence joins TRBV5-6 and TRBJ2-5; TRBD2 agrees at 7 bases. V shed 4 bases and J 5 bases; nucleotides not matched to a gene: 5. Germline V CDR1 and CDR2: SGHDT, YYEEEE. There are 13 residues in the CDR3. The CDR3 DNA follows: TGTGCCAGCAGCGGGGGGGGTATGGAGACCCAGTACTTC. Its translation is CASSGGGMETQYF.

V usage is TRBV7-3 and J usage is TRBJ1-2; 7 bases align to TRBD1. Germline CDR1 SGHTA, CDR2 FQGTGA. Trimming at V came to 5 bases and at J to 6 bases, leaving 6 bases not matched to a gene. CDR3 length: 13 residues. The CDR3 spells CASSPGGGHGYTF. The CDR3 DNA reads TGTGCCAGCAGCCCTGGAGGGGGCCATGGCTACACCTTC.

The J gene is TRBJ1-1, the V gene TRBV27, with unresolved D. Germline V gene lookup returns CDR1 MNHEY and CDR2 SMNVEV (reference sequence). The germline V and J ends were trimmed by 7 bases and 0 bases, with 12 bases remaining between them. CDR3 length: 14 amino acids. CDR3 in amino acids: CASTENGMNTEAFF. Written as DNA, the CDR3 is TGTGCCAGCACGGAGAACGGAATGAACACTGAAGCTTTCTTT.

This chain joins TRBV7-9 and TRBJ1-5, with 8 bases matching TRBD1. Germline-derived CDR1 and CDR2 are SEHNR and FQNEAQ (reference sequence). The CDR3 runs to 16 residues. V lost 1 base and J lost 8; bases outside the gene matches: 10. For the CDR3, the DNA is TGTGCCAGCAGCTTAGGGGCTGCAGGGGGCAGGGAGCCCCAGCATTTT. This encodes CASSLGAAGGREPQHF.

The DNA of the CDR3 is TGTGCCACCTCAGGACCGAGTCATACAGATACGCAGTATTTT. As protein: CATSGPSHTDTQYF. The chain is built from TRBV15 and TRBJ2-3; D uncertain. The V and J ends lost 8 bases and 3 bases respectively, with 15 bases between them. Looked up from germline, CDR1 is LNHNV and CDR2 is YYDKDF (reference sequence). CDR3 length: 14 amino acids. Supplemented by reference TRBV15 and TRBJ2-3, the full variable domain reads DAMVIQNPRYQVTQFGKPVTLSCSQTLNHNVMYWYQQKSSQAPKLLFHYYDKDFNNEADTPDNFQSRRPNTSFCFLDIRSPGLGDTAMYLCATSGPSHTDTQYFGPGTRLTVL.

This chain connects TRBV9 to TRBJ2-5; 9 bases are a match to TRBD2. This CDR3 has 19 residues. V was pared by 4 bases and J by 1 base, with 17 bases of the junction left unmatched. The germline gives CDR1 SGDLS, CDR2 YYNGEE. CDR3 residues: CASSPGRGVAGAFQETQYF. CDR3 DNA: TGTGCCAGCAGCCCTGGGAGGGGAGTAGCGGGGGCCTTCCAAGAGACCCAGTACTTC. Variable domain in full (rest from reference TRBV9 and TRBJ2-5): DSGVTQTPKHLITATGQRVTLRCSPRSGDLSVYWYQQSLDQGLQFLIQYYNGEERAKGNILERFSAQQFPDLHSELNLSSLELGDSALYFCASSPGRGVAGAFQETQYFGPGTRLLVL.

The J gene is TRBJ2-3, the V gene TRBV28, with D perhaps TRBD2 (7 bases). The CDR3 spans 16 residues. Germline CDR1 and CDR2: MDHEN and SYDVKM. V lost 6 bases, J lost 2 bases, and 18 bases lay in between. The CDR3 DNA follows: TGTGCCAGCAGCCCTTCGGCGGGGGCCATCACAGATACGCAGTATTTT. This codes for CASSPSAGAITDTQYF.

The V and J genes are TRBV19 and TRBJ2-6; 8 bases are shared with TRBD1. V shed 7 bases, J shed 4 bases, and the junction held 12 bases outside the gene matches. Looked up from germline, CDR1 is LNHDA and CDR2 is SQIVND (reference sequence). The CDR3 totals 17 residues. CDR3 sequence reads: CASTQGAKHRGANVLTF. CDR3 in DNA: TGTGCCAGTACTCAGGGGGCGAAGCACCGAGGGGCCAACGTCCTGACTTTC.

The chain has TRBV7-9 and TRBJ1-6; D may be TRBD1 (5 bases). Trimming left V 1 base short and J 6 bases short, with 10 bases between. CDR1 is SEHNR, CDR2 FQNEAQ, per germline (reference sequence). The CDR3 length is 15 residues. This CDR3 is CASSLGGGINSPLHF. The DNA for the CDR3 is TGTGCCAGCAGCTTAGGGGGCGGAATTAATTCACCCCTCCACTTT.

The chain joins TRBV9 to TRBJ2-7; perhaps TRBD1 as D (6 bases). Trimming cost V 4 bases and J 4 bases, with 12 bases left between them. The CDR3 extends over 13 amino acids. Germline V gene sequence: CDR1 SGDLS, CDR2 YYNGEE. The CDR3 region has the DNA TGTGCCAGCAGCCCCGAAGGGGGATACGAGCAGTACTTC. It is translated as CASSPEGGYEQYF.

In nucleotides, the CDR3 is TGTGCCATCAGTGACGGGTCGGATGGCTACACCTTC. This translates into CAISDGSDGYTF. The chain carries TRBV10-3 and TRBJ1-2; D gene uncertain. This CDR3 has 12 residues. The V end lost 3 bases, the J end lost 6 bases, and 8 bases lay between the germline ends. The germline V gene has CDR1 ENHRY and CDR2 SYGVKD.

This chain connects TRBV7-2 to TRBJ2-7; D is ambiguous. Germline CDR1 SGHTA, CDR2 FQGNSA. The V and J ends lost 2 bases and 4 bases respectively, with 15 bases between them. This CDR3 has 15 amino acids. In DNA, the CDR3 is TGTGCCAGCAGCTTATTTCCTCAGCCACATTACGAGCAGTACTTC. As protein: CASSLFPQPHYEQYF.

The J gene is TRBJ1-2, the V gene TRBV9, with 9 bases lining up with TRBD1. This CDR3 spans 14 amino acids. V was clipped by 4 bases and J by 5 bases; unmatched bases: 6. Germline V gene lookup returns CDR1 SGDLS and CDR2 YYNGEE. CDR3 nucleotides: TGTGCCAGCAGCTTCAAGACAGGGGGGTATGGCTACACCTTC. Translation gives CASSFKTGGYGYTF. Variable domain in full (rest from reference TRBV9 and TRBJ1-2): DSGVTQTPKHLITATGQRVTLRCSPRSGDLSVYWYQQSLDQGLQFLIQYYNGEERAKGNILERFSAQQFPDLHSELNLSSLELGDSALYFCASSFKTGGYGYTFGSGTRLTVV.

This clone has just one count. V usage is TRBV27 and J usage is TRBJ2-1, with D perhaps TRBD1 or TRBD2 (7 bases each). Between the trimmed V and J ends, which lost 3 bases and 7 bases, there was a span of 19 bases. Germline CDR1 is MNHEY and CDR2 is SMNVEV (reference sequence). This CDR3 contains 16 residues. CDR3 loop: CASSFHVGQGGNEQFF. CDR3 DNA: TGTGCCAGCAGTTTCCATGTGGGGCAGGGGGGGAATGAGCAGTTCTTC.

By its share, this clone is large (0.1 to 1%). DNA for the CDR3: TGTGCCAGCGCATTCGAGGGGGATCAGCCCCAGCATTTT. Protein: CASAFEGDQPQHF. The V call is TRBV7-9, the J call TRBJ1-5, with D perhaps matching TRBD1 (6 bases). Per the germline V gene, CDR1 is SEHNR and CDR2 is FQNEAQ (reference sequence). This CDR3 comprises 13 residues. V dropped 8 bases and J dropped 5 bases, with 13 bases sitting between them.

The genes are TRBV29-1 and TRBJ1-2, with D possibly being TRBD1 (5 bases). V dropped 0 bases and J dropped 6 bases, with 11 bases sitting between them. Germline V lookup: CDR1 SQVTM, CDR2 ANQGSEA. The CDR3 sequence is 13 residues long. The CDR3 sequence: CSVEDRRVHGYTF. CDR3 in DNA: TGCAGCGTTGAAGATCGCAGGGTCCATGGCTACACCTTC.

The chain has TRBV7-8 and TRBJ2-7; perhaps TRBD1 as D (6 bases). Trimming left V 5 bases short and J 0 bases short, with 14 bases between. CDR3 length: 15 amino acids. Germline lookup yields CDR1 SGHVS and CDR2 FQNEAQ. The CDR3 reads CASSVGDIDSYEQYF. The CDR3, as DNA: TGTGCCAGCAGCGTAGGGGACATCGACTCCTACGAGCAGTACTTC.

The chain couples TRBV7-2 to TRBJ1-1; D call uncertain. The V end lost 5 bases, the J end lost 11 bases, and 18 bases lay between the germline ends. Germline values: CDR1 SGHTA, CDR2 FQGNSA. The CDR3 runs 13 residues. The CDR3 sequence is CASSPPPGSRAFF. CDR3 DNA sequence: TGTGCCAGCAGCCCCCCTCCGGGCAGTAGGGCTTTCTTT.

This chain links TRBV9 with TRBJ2-3; 10 nucleotides agree with TRBD2. V shed 3 bases, J shed 3 bases, and the junction held 4 bases outside the gene matches. Germline V lookup: CDR1 SGDLS, CDR2 YYNGEE. This CDR3 is 15 amino acids long. The CDR3, as DNA: TGTGCCAGCAGCGCCTTTAGCGGGGGGACAGATACGCAGTATTTT. This translates into CASSAFSGGTDTQYF.

This chain uses TRBV10-3 with TRBJ2-2; 10 bases fit TRBD1. V trimming: 6 bases; J trimming: 3 bases; junction bases outside the gene matches: 10. CDR3 length: 17 amino acids. CDR1 and CDR2 (germline): ENHRY, SYGVKD. The CDR3 loop reads CAIRKTGTGVDTGELFF. In DNA form, the CDR3 reads TGTGCCATCAGAAAAACCGGGACAGGGGTAGACACCGGGGAGCTGTTTTTT.

V usage is TRBV27 and J usage is TRBJ1-2; the D is unclear. The V end was cut by 6 bases, the J end by 5 bases, with 16 bases between. Germline assignment: CDR1 MNHEY and CDR2 SMNVEV (reference sequence). CDR3 length: 14 residues. CDR3 nucleotide sequence: TGTGCCAGCAGAACCGACACTTTTTCATATGGCTACACCTTC. Translated: CASRTDTFSYGYTF.

The chain employs TRBV7-3 and TRBJ2-7; D possibly corresponds to TRBD1 (5 bases). The CDR3 loop spans 13 amino acids. Germline values: CDR1 SGHTA, CDR2 FQGTGA. The germline V and J ends were trimmed by 4 bases and 7 bases, with 14 bases remaining between them. The CDR3 protein is CASSWARDREQYF. CDR3 in DNA: TGTGCCAGCAGCTGGGCCAGGGATCGGGAGCAGTACTTC.